The rows below give T cell receptor beta chains drawn from one sample of a study of OX40 agonist ivuxolimab in advanced cancers. Some clones are missing from TCRdb's copy, which holds only in-frame ones; the method was immunoSEQ multiplex PCR. The sample yields 45,000 to 55,000 clones, roughly 87% seen once. Sequenced material: CD4+ or CD8+ T cells sorted from blood, taken in a trial of the OX40 agonist ivuxolimab. The receptors shown here come from an adult with an advanced solid tumor such as melanoma, head and neck, liver or kidney cancer. Both conserved end residues are part of each CDR3. The order of the fields is V gene, D gene, J gene, clone size, CDR3 protein, CDR3 DNA. A D gene is named only where the DNA matches it firmly. Not all rows give a size; the values are once, few, many and, for expanded clones, a class.

TRBV30	.	TRBJ2-3	few	CAWSQGFSTDTQYF	TGTGCCTGGAGTCAGGGGTTTAGCACAGATACGCAGTATTTT
TRBV6-6	.	TRBJ2-3	few	CASSYSGSTDTQYF	TGTGCCAGCAGTTACAGTGGGAGCACAGATACGCAGTATTTT
TRBV6-1	.	TRBJ2-1	.	CASSEYWAAPQQFF	TGTGCCAGCAGTGAATATTGGGCTGCTCCTCAGCAGTTCTTC
TRBV2	.	TRBJ2-2	.	CASLGGRLGSGELFF	TGTGCCAGCTTAGGAGGGAGACTGGGGTCCGGGGAGCTGTTTTTT
TRBV19	.	TRBJ2-7	once	CASTSWRDRRYEQYF	TGTGCCAGTACCTCCTGGCGGGACAGAAGATACGAGCAGTACTTC
TRBV5-1	.	TRBJ2-1	.	CASSSSVQWVGDNEQFF	TGCGCCAGCAGCTCCTCGGTCCAATGGGTTGGAGACAATGAGCAGTTCTTC
TRBV2	TRBD2	TRBJ2-1	.	CASSKTVLAGANNEQFF	TGTGCCAGCAGTAAAACCGTTCTAGCGGGAGCCAACAATGAGCAGTTCTTC
TRBV28	.	TRBJ2-7	.	CASSPTTSYEQYF	TGTGCCAGCAGTCCGACTACCTCCTACGAGCAGTACTTC
TRBV2	.	TRBJ2-7	.	CASKDRGEQYF	TGTGCCAGCAAGGATAGGGGCGAGCAGTACTTC
TRBV15	.	TRBJ2-5	.	CATSRDRVSWKTQYF	TGTGCCACCAGCAGAGACCGGGTCTCTTGGAAGACCCAGTACTTC
TRBV6-6	.	TRBJ1-3	.	CASSYTASGNTIYF	TGTGCCAGCAGTTACACAGCATCTGGAAACACCATATATTTT
TRBV7-3	TRBD2	TRBJ2-1	.	CASSLRGGSNNNEQFF	TGTGCCAGCAGCTTAAGAGGCGGGAGTAATAACAATGAGCAGTTCTTC
TRBV5-1	.	TRBJ2-2	.	CASSLGRINTGELFF	TGCGCCAGCAGCTTGGGCAGGATCAACACCGGGGAGCTGTTTTTT
TRBV4-1	TRBD2	TRBJ2-1	.	CASSQVRLAAYNEQFF	TGCGCCAGCAGCCAGGTTAGACTAGCGGCCTACAATGAGCAGTTCTTC
TRBV27	.	TRBJ2-3	.	CASSLWTNSDTQYF	TGTGCCAGCAGTTTATGGACCAATTCAGATACGCAGTATTTT
TRBV7-6	.	TRBJ2-2	.	CASSLKSATGELFF	TGTGCCAGCAGCTTAAAGTCGGCCACCGGGGAGCTGTTTTTT
TRBV11-2	.	TRBJ1-2	.	CASRKPARDRGYGYTF	TGTGCCAGCAGGAAGCCCGCCAGGGACCGAGGCTATGGCTACACCTTC
TRBV7-9	.	TRBJ2-1	.	CASSFHLSGYNEQFF	TGTGCCAGCAGCTTCCACCTAAGCGGCTACAATGAGCAGTTCTTC
TRBV28	.	TRBJ1-5	few	CASRPDTYLKQPQHF	TGTGCCAGCAGACCGGACACGTACTTGAAACAGCCCCAGCATTTT
TRBV5-5	.	TRBJ2-7	.	CASSPRLGPGQRHEQYF	TGTGCCAGCAGCCCCCGCCTCGGCCCAGGACAGCGCCACGAGCAGTACTTC
TRBV5-4	.	TRBJ2-2	.	CASSIEVAITGELFF	TGTGCCAGCTCTATCGAGGTAGCGATCACCGGGGAGCTGTTTTTT
TRBV28	.	TRBJ1-2	.	CASSPIDSLYGYTF	TGTGCCAGCAGTCCAATCGACAGCCTCTATGGCTACACCTTC
TRBV7-9	.	TRBJ2-1	.	CASSFNRGEGPNEQFF	TGTGCCAGCAGCTTCAACAGGGGGGAGGGCCCCAATGAGCAGTTCTTC
TRBV28	.	TRBJ2-4	once	CASSLSGRLAKNIQYF	TGTGCCAGCAGTTTATCGGGCAGACTAGCCAAAAACATTCAGTACTTC
TRBV5-8	.	TRBJ1-6	.	CASRARVSSYNSPLHF	TGTGCCAGCAGAGCTCGGGTTAGCTCCTATAATTCACCCCTCCACTTT
TRBV5-1	TRBD2	TRBJ2-5	.	CASSLGLAAGTQYF	TGCGCCAGCAGCCTAGGACTAGCGGCCGGGACCCAGTACTTC
TRBV10-3	.	TRBJ1-1	few	CAIRGGRGTEAFF	TGTGCCATCAGAGGAGGGCGCGGCACTGAAGCTTTCTTT
TRBV18	TRBD1	TRBJ2-7	.	CASSPGRDSSYEQYF	TGTGCCAGCTCACCGGGCCGGGACAGCTCCTACGAGCAGTACTTC
TRBV6-5	.	TRBJ2-1	once	CASSYSRESYEQFF	TGTGCCAGCAGTTACTCACGGGAGTCGTATGAGCAGTTCTTC
TRBV30	.	TRBJ2-2	.	CAWGGASGELFF	TGTGCCTGGGGGGGAGCTTCGGGGGAGCTGTTTTTT
TRBV7-6	.	TRBJ2-4	.	CASSLVGGSGNIQYF	TGTGCCAGCAGCTTAGTGGGTGGGTCTGGAAACATTCAGTACTTC
TRBV5-6	TRBD2	TRBJ2-1	.	CASSLTGGRDYNEQFF	TGTGCCAGCAGTCTGACGGGAGGGAGGGATTACAATGAGCAGTTCTTC
TRBV27	.	TRBJ2-1	.	CASSSRTSRSSYNEQFF	TGTGCCAGCAGTTCCCGAACTAGCCGGAGCTCCTACAATGAGCAGTTCTTC
TRBV29-1	.	TRBJ1-2	once	CSVARARAGTF	TGCAGCGTTGCGCGGGCCCGGGCCGGCACCTTC
TRBV29-1	.	TRBJ1-4	.	CSATTGSGNEKLFF	TGCAGCGCTACAACAGGGTCGGGTAATGAAAAACTGTTTTTT
TRBV7-3	.	TRBJ2-2	.	CASSLIPQNTGELFF	TGTGCCAGCAGCTTAATCCCTCAAAACACCGGGGAGCTGTTTTTT
TRBV9	.	TRBJ2-7	.	CASSADGASYEQYF	TGTGCCAGCAGCGCGGACGGTGCAAGCTACGAGCAGTACTTC
TRBV6-6	.	TRBJ1-5	.	CASTWVLNQPQHF	TGTGCCAGCACCTGGGTCTTGAATCAGCCCCAGCATTTT
TRBV6-6	TRBD1	TRBJ1-5	.	CASSYGDRERQPQHF	TGTGCCAGCAGTTACGGGGACAGGGAAAGGCAGCCCCAGCATTTT
TRBV10-3	.	TRBJ1-1	.	CAISGTVEAFF	TGTGCCATCAGTGGGACGGTGGAAGCTTTCTTT
TRBV6-1	.	TRBJ2-5	once	CASTLGGTQYF	TGTGCCAGCACCCTAGGGGGGACCCAGTACTTC
TRBV4-2	TRBD2	TRBJ2-7	once	CASSHVKTSGSSYEQYF	TGTGCCAGCAGCCACGTAAAAACTAGCGGGAGCTCCTACGAGCAGTACTTC
TRBV7-6	.	TRBJ1-1	.	CASSLAPGNTEAFF	TGTGCCAGCAGCTTAGCCCCAGGGAACACTGAAGCTTTCTTT
TRBV29-1	.	TRBJ1-4	.	CSAQTRGGTNEKLFF	TGCAGCGCCCAAACGAGGGGGGGCACTAATGAAAAACTGTTTTTT
TRBV9	TRBD1	TRBJ2-7	.	CASSAGQGVGYEQYF	TGTGCCAGCAGCGCGGGACAGGGCGTCGGGTACGAGCAGTACTTC
TRBV20-1	TRBD2	TRBJ2-1	few	CSARAPGGVFF	TGCAGTGCTAGGGCCCCGGGAGGGGTGTTCTTC
TRBV7-2	.	TRBJ1-1	.	CASSLGGMNTEAFF	TGTGCCAGCAGCTTGGGAGGGATGAACACTGAAGCTTTCTTT